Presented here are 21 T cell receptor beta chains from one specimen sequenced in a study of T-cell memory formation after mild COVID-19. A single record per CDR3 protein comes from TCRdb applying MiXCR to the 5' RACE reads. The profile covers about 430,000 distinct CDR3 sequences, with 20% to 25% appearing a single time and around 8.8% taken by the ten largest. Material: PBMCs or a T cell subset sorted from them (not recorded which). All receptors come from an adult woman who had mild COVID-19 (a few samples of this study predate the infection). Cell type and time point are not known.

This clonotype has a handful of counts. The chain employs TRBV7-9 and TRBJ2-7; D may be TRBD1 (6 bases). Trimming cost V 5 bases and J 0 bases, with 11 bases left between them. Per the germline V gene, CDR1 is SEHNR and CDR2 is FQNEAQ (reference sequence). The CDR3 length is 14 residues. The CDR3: CASSPTGISYEQYF. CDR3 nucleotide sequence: TGTGCCAGCAGCCCTACAGGGATCTCCTACGAGCAGTACTTC.

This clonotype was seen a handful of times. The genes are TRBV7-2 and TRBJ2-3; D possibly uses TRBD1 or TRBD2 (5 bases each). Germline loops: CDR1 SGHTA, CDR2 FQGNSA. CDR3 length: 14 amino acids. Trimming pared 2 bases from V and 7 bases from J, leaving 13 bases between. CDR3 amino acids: CASSLQGVANTQYF. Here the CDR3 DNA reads TGTGCCAGCAGCTTACAGGGTGTAGCGAATACGCAGTATTTT.

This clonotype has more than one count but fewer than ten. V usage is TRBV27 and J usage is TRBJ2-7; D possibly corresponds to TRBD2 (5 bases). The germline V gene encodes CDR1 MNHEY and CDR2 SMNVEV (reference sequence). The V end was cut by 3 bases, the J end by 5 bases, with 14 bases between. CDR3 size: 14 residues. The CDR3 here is CASSFRLPGDEQYF. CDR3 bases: TGTGCCAGCAGTTTTCGGCTACCCGGGGACGAGCAGTACTTC.

CDR3 sequence reads: CASSLAPGGSWYF. The CDR3 region has the DNA TGTGCCAGCAGCTTAGCGCCTGGGGGGAGCTGGTATTTT. The chain links TRBV7-8 to TRBJ2-3; D is possibly TRBD2 (6 bases). Germline V CDR1 and CDR2: SGHVS, FQNEAQ. Trimming stripped 0 bases from V and 14 bases from J, with 15 bases between. The CDR3 covers 13 residues. The variable domain in full, with the rest retrieved from reference TRBV7-8 and TRBJ2-3, is GAGVSQSPRYKVAKRGQDVALRCDPISGHVSLFWYQQALGQGPEFLTYFQNEAQLDKSGLPSDRFFAERPEGSVSTLKIQRTQQEDSAVYLCASSLAPGGSWYFGPGTRLTVL.

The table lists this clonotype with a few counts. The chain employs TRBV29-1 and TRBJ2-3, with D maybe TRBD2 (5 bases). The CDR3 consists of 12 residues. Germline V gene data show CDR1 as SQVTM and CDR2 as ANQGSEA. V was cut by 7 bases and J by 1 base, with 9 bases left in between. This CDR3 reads CSAGFGTDTQYF. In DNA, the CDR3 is TGCAGCGCGGGGTTCGGCACAGATACGCAGTATTTT.

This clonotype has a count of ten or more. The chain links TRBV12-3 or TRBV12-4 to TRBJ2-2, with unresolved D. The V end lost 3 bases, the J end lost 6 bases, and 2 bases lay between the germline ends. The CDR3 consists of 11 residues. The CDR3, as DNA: TGTGCCAGCAGTTTTGCCGGGGAGCTGTTTTTT. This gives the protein CASSFAGELFF.

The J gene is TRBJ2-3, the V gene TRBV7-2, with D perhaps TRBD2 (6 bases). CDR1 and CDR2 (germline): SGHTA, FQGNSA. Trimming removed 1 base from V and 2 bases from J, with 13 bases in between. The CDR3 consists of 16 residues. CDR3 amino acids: CASSLGSGVTTDTQYF. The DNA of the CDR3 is TGTGCCAGCAGCTTAGGATCGGGAGTAACCACAGATACGCAGTATTTT.

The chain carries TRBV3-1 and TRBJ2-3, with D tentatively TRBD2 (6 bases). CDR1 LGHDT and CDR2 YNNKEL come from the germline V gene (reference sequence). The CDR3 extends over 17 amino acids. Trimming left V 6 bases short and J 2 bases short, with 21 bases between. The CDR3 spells CASRRYGTQLPTDTQYF. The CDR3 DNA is TGTGCCAGCAGGAGATACGGGACTCAACTACCCACAGATACGCAGTATTTT.

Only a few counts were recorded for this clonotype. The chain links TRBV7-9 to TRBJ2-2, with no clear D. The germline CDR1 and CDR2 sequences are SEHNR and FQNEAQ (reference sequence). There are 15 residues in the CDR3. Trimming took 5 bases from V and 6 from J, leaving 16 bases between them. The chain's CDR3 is CASSPGVRWPGELFF. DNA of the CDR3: TGTGCCAGCAGCCCCGGAGTCCGGTGGCCCGGGGAGCTGTTTTTT.

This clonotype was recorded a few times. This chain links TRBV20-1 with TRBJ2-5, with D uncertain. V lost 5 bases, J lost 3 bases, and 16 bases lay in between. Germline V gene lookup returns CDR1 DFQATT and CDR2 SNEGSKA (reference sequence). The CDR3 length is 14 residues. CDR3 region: CSAASRATKETQYF. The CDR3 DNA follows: TGCAGTGCTGCAAGCCGGGCCACTAAAGAGACCCAGTACTTC.

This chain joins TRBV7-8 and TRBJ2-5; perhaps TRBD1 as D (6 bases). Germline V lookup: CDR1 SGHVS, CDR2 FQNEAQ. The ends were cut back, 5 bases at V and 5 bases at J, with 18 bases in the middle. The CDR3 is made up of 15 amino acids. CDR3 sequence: CASSLLTGHGETQYF. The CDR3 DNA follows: TGTGCCAGCAGCCTTCTGACAGGCCATGGGGAGACCCAGTACTTC.

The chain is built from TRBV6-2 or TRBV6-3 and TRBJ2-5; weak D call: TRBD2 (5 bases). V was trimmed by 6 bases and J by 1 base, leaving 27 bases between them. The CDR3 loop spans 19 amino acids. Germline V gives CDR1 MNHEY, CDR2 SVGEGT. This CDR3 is CASSRPKGASTDSQETQYF. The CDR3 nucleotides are TGTGCCAGCAGCCGTCCGAAGGGAGCCTCTACCGACTCCCAAGAGACCCAGTACTTC.

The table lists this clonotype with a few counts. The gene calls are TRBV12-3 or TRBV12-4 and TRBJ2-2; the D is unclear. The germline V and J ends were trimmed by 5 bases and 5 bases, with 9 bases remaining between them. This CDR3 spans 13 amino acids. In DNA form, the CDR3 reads TGTGCCAGCAGTCCCTCCGGGACCGGGGAGCTGTTTTTT. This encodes CASSPSGTGELFF.

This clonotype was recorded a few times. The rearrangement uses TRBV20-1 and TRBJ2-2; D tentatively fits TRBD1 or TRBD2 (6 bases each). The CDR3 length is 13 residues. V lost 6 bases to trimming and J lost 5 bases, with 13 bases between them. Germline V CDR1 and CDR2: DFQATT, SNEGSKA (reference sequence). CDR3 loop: CSAPGASTGELFF. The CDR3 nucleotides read TGCAGTGCCCCGGGGGCTTCAACCGGGGAGCTGTTTTTT.

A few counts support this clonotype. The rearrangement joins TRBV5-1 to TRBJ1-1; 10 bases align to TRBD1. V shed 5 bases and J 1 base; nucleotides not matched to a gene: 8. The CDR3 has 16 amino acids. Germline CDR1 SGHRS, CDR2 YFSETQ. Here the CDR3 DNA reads TGCGCCAGCAGACAATCCGGGACAGGGGCGAACACTGAAGCTTTCTTT. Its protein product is CASRQSGTGANTEAFF.

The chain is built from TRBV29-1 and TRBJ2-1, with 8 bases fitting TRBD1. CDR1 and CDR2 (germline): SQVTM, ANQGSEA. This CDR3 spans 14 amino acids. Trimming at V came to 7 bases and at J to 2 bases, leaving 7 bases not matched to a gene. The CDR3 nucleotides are TGCAGCGCCCCCGGACAGGGCCCCTACAATGAGCAGTTCTTC. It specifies CSAPGQGPYNEQFF.

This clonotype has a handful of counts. The CDR3 is CSARGPGDQPQHF. DNA for the CDR3: TGCAGCGCTAGGGGCCCGGGCGATCAGCCCCAGCATTTT. V usage is TRBV29-1 and J usage is TRBJ1-5; D may be TRBD1 (5 bases). CDR1 is SQVTM, CDR2 ANQGSEA, per germline. This CDR3 has 13 amino acids. The V gene lost 7 bases and the J gene lost 5 bases, with 15 bases spanning the gap.

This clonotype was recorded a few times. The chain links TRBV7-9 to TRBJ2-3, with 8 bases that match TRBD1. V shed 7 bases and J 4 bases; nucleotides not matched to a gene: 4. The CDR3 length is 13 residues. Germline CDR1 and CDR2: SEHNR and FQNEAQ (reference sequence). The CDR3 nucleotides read TGTGCCAGCACCAGACAGGGGTCAGATACGCAGTATTTT. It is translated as CASTRQGSDTQYF.

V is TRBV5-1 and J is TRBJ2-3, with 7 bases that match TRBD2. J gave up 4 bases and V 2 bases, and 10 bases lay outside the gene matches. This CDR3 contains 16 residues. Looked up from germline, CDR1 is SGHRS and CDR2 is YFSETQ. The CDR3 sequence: CASSFVGGELADTQYF. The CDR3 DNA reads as TGCGCCAGCAGCTTCGTGGGGGGGGAGCTCGCAGATACGCAGTATTTT.

The CDR3 region has the DNA TGTGCCAGCAGCTTGGGGGCTAGCCAAGAGACCCAGTACTTC. Amino acid sequence: CASSLGASQETQYF. The chain couples TRBV5-6 to TRBJ2-5; unclear D gene. V shed 0 bases and J shed 1 base, with 7 bases lying between them. The germline V gene encodes CDR1 SGHDT and CDR2 YYEEEE. The CDR3 contains 14 residues.

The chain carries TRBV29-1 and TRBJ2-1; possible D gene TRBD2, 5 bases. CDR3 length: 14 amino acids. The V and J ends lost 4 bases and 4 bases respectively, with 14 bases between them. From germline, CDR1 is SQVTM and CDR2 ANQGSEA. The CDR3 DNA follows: TGCAGCGTTGTCCGGGCCAGCGGATACAATGAGCAGTTCTTC. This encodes CSVVRASGYNEQFF.